This T cell receptor (beta chain) was profiled in a study of T cell responses to AZD1222 COVID-19 vaccine. Study information: Second-dose intervals of approximately 4 or approximately 12 weeks were pooled. Overall study findings and caveats: Across the whole spike, CD4 TCRs peaked at regions 160-218 and 743-854.

This CDR3 region has 13 residues. The ends were cut back, 5 bases at V and 2 bases at J, with 10 bases in the middle. Germline V gene data show CDR1 as PRHDT and CDR2 as FYEKMQ (reference sequence). About this clone: The antigen remains undetermined.

Profiled with immunoSEQ multiplex PCR; TCRdb holds only in-frame clones, not every one. This sample has around 140,000 clones, with 80% to 95% found just once. Sequenced material: peripheral blood, taken on day 0 of AZD1222 vaccination. This receptor was taken from an adult in good health. The rearrangement joins TRBV13 to TRBJ2-7; D call uncertain. Here the CDR3 reads CASSRSQTYEQYF. For the CDR3, the DNA is TGTGCCAGCAGCCGCTCCCAGACCTACGAGCAGTACTTC.